The clone carrying this T cell receptor (beta chain) was seen only a few times. The data stem from a study of blood T cell repertoires in COVID-19. Study summary: From T cells, B-cell-depleted T cells, or PBMCs came the material, which was cDNA or gDNA.

There are 15 residues in the CDR3. Germline loops: CDR1 SGHKS, CDR2 YYEKEE (reference sequence). With 4 bases removed from V and 7 bases from J, the gap between germline ends came to 20 bases. Authors' data handling: Amplification of reference gene primers was used by the study to estimate nucleated cell counts. The repertoire was sequenced with immunoSEQ multiplex PCR; TCRdb's copy has only in-frame clones and lacks some. V, J and clone size derive from that table, while D and trimming were established from the DNA sequence. Of some 130,000 clones listed, nearly 70% are singletons. This sequence joins TRBV5-5 and TRBJ1-2, with D possibly matching TRBD1 (6 bases). This TCR derives from a woman between 65 and 79 years old with acute or convalescent COVID-19. Specimen: peripheral blood. CDR3 amino acids: CASSVASTGLGGYTF. In DNA form, the CDR3 reads TGTGCCAGCAGCGTCGCCTCTACAGGGTTAGGTGGCTACACCTTC.